What follows are 14 T cell receptor beta chains derived from one specimen sequenced in a study of regulatory T cells in long-lasting Graves disease. Through Arm-PCR of CDR3 regions and iRepertoire HTBI primers, TCR beta libraries were built. A single record per CDR3 protein comes from TCRdb applying MiXCR to the multiplex PCR reads. Here the sample spans hundreds of thousands of distinct CDR3 sequences, about 21% being singletons. Indicated time point: persistent/refractory GD, antithyroid drugs over 5 years with positive TRAb. The TCR library was prepared using RNA isolated from PBMCs. The input for sequencing was peripheral blood mononuclear cells (PBMCs), taken when the disease was refractory, from a patient treated with antithyroid drugs. These receptors all come from a female donor with Graves disease.

This clonotype has at least ten counts. The genes are TRBV28 and TRBJ1-1; maybe TRBD1 (5 bases). This CDR3 has 15 residues. V lost 1 base and J 1 base, leaving 10 bases between the germline ends. Germline-derived CDR1 and CDR2 are MDHEN and SYDVKM. CDR3 protein: CASSLLTGPNTEAFF. In DNA form, the CDR3 reads TGTGCCAGCAGTTTATTGACGGGACCGAACACTGAAGCTTTCTTT. The variable domain in full, completed from reference TRBV28 and TRBJ1-1, reads DVKVTQSSRYLVKRTGEKVFLECVQDMDHENMFWYRQDPGLGLRLIYFSYDVKMKEKGDIPEGYSVSREKKERFSLILESASTNQTSMYLCASSLLTGPNTEAFFGQGTRLTVV.

This chain joins TRBV6-1 and TRBJ2-5; 12 bases map to TRBD1. This CDR3 has 19 amino acids. Germline assignment: CDR1 MNHNS and CDR2 SASEGT. V dropped 5 bases and J dropped 4; count of bases not matched to a gene: 17. The CDR3 nucleotides are TGTGCCAGCAGTCGCCCCCAGTCCCGGGACAGGGGGCAGCGAGAGACCCAGTACTTC. Translating gives CASSRPQSRDRGQRETQYF.

The chain couples TRBV13 to TRBJ2-5; 11 bases are shared with TRBD2. Matching the DNA end better, TRBJ2-1 makes the J call doubtful. In germline, CDR1 is PRHDT, CDR2 FYEKMQ (reference sequence). The CDR3 has 15 amino acids. This chain's CDR3 is CASSLITSGSYEQFF. The CDR3 region has the DNA TGTGCCAGCAGCTTAATCACTAGCGGGAGCTATGAGCAGTTCTTC.

This clonotype was counted ten times or more. The chain employs TRBV6-1 and TRBJ2-7, with D perhaps matching TRBD2 (5 bases). CDR1 and CDR2 from the germline V gene are MNHNS and SASEGT. The V end was cut by 10 bases, the J end by 3 bases, with 10 bases between. The CDR3 has 11 residues. CDR3 residues: CATGRDYEQYF. The CDR3 DNA follows: TGTGCCACCGGCCGGGACTACGAGCAGTACTTC.

The chain carries TRBV28 and TRBJ1-6; D is unresolved. In germline, CDR1 is MDHEN, CDR2 SYDVKM. The CDR3 totals 16 residues. The V end was cut by 3 bases, the J end by 0 bases, with 9 bases between. CDR3 bases: TGTGCCAGCAGTTTCACAGTTACCTCCTATAATTCACCCCTCCACTTT. Protein: CASSFTVTSYNSPLHF. Complete variable domain (other parts from reference TRBV28 and TRBJ1-6): DVKVTQSSRYLVKRTGEKVFLECVQDMDHENMFWYRQDPGLGLRLIYFSYDVKMKEKGDIPEGYSVSREKKERFSLILESASTNQTSMYLCASSFTVTSYNSPLHFGNGTRLTVT.

In its sample, this clonotype was seen many times. The genes are TRBV5-1 and TRBJ1-6; D perhaps matches TRBD1 (5 bases). CDR3 size: 15 residues. CDR1 is SGHRS and CDR2 is YFSETQ in the germline V gene. The ends were cut back, 0 bases at V and 10 bases at J, with 14 bases in the middle. CDR3 loop: CASSLEGESRSPLHF. The CDR3 nucleotides read TGCGCCAGCAGCTTGGAAGGGGAGAGTCGGTCACCCCTCCACTTT. Together with reference TRBV5-1 and TRBJ1-6, the CDR3 gives the full variable domain: KAGVTQTPRYLIKTRGQQVTLSCSPISGHRSVSWYQQTPGQGLQFLFEYFSETQRNKGNFPGRFSGRQFSNSRSEMNVSTLELGDSALYLCASSLEGESRSPLHFGNGTRLTVT.

This chain links TRBV19 with TRBJ1-2; D not resolved. The V end lost 8 bases, the J end lost 8 bases, and 9 bases lay between the germline ends. The CDR3 extends over 10 amino acids. Germline CDR1 is LNHDA and CDR2 is SQIVND (reference sequence). The CDR3, as DNA: TGTGCCAGTGGCCCGGGGGGCTACACCTTC. Its protein is CASGPGGYTF.

V gene TRBV5-1 combines with J gene TRBJ2-2, with 8 bases aligning to TRBD1. From germline, CDR1 is SGHRS and CDR2 YFSETQ. J lost 4 bases, V lost 2 bases, and 4 bases had no gene match. The CDR3 runs 15 residues. Written as DNA, the CDR3 is TGCGCCAGCAGCTTTTCGACAGGGGCCACCGGGGAGCTGTTTTTT. This translates into CASSFSTGATGELFF.

In this sample, this clonotype turned up a few times. The rearrangement joins TRBV12-3 or TRBV12-4 to TRBJ1-5; TRBD1 matches 7 bases. V shed 5 bases, J shed 6 bases, and the junction held 13 bases outside the gene matches. The CDR3 runs 16 residues. In DNA, the CDR3 is TGTGCCAGCAGTCTGGGGGTGACAGGGAATGCTCAGCCCCAGCATTTT. It translates to CASSLGVTGNAQPQHF.

The chain couples TRBV20-1 to TRBJ2-7, with TRBD1 as a possible D gene (6 bases). The CDR3 has 14 residues. Trimming pared 6 bases from V and 4 bases from J, leaving 19 bases between. The V gene's germline CDR1 is DFQATT and CDR2 SNEGSKA (reference sequence). The CDR3 DNA sequence: TGCAGTGCCTCTAATGACCAGGGGCTTTACGAGCAGTACTTC. This codes for CSASNDQGLYEQYF.

The sample holds a few counts of this clonotype. CDR3 in DNA: TGTGCCAGCAGTGAGGATGGCGGTTACGCGAACACCGGGGAGCTGTTTTTT. It codes for CASSEDGGYANTGELFF. This chain joins TRBV6-2 or TRBV6-3 and TRBJ2-2; D gene ambiguous. The CDR3 is 17 amino acids. V was pared by 5 bases and J by 0 bases, with 16 bases between. From germline, CDR1 is MNHEY and CDR2 SVGEGT.

Many counts were recorded for this clonotype. This rearrangement joins TRBV28 to TRBJ2-7; 8 bases are shared with TRBD1. CDR3 length: 14 amino acids. The germline V gene has CDR1 MDHEN and CDR2 SYDVKM. Trimming took 3 bases from V and 3 from J; bases not matched to a gene: 4. CDR3 coding DNA: TGTGCCAGCAGTTTCGGGACAGGCGACTACGAGCAGTACTTC. This codes for CASSFGTGDYEQYF.

This clonotype was picked up many times. This chain uses TRBV7-9 with TRBJ2-5; 9 bases match TRBD1. CDR3 size: 14 residues. V shed 5 bases and J 5 bases; nucleotides not matched to a gene: 6. Germline V gives CDR1 SEHNR, CDR2 FQNEAQ (reference sequence). The CDR3 sequence is CASSRMTGGETQYF. In nucleotides, the CDR3 is TGTGCCAGCAGCCGCATGACAGGGGGTGAGACCCAGTACTTC.

A note on this clonotype: A much larger clone differs by one base, so this may be a read error. No conserved phenylalanine or tryptophan ends this CDR3, so it is likely a read error. This chain links TRBV20-1 with TRBJ1-1; tentatively, D is TRBD1 (6 bases). Germline V gene lookup returns CDR1 DFQATT and CDR2 SNEGSKA (reference sequence). Trimming took 1 base from V and 1 from J, leaving 10 bases between them. There are 14 residues in the CDR3. Written as DNA, the CDR3 is TGCAGTGCTAGAGTAGGACAGCCGAACACTGAAGCTTTCCTT. This codes for CSARVGQPNTEAFL.